Given below is one TCR beta chain in context. What it binds is unknown. The germline CDR1 and CDR2 sequences are MNHEY and SVGAGI. V lost 6 bases to trimming and J lost 4 bases, with 10 bases between them. The length of the CDR3 is 13 residues. This sample is drawn from a study of human T cells and chemical hapten exposure. General study results and limits: Once DPC sensitization occurred, TCRs above 1 in 1000 frequency showed no change.

Each CDR3 protein gets one entry after TCRdb re-called the RACE reads with MiXCR. Among 350,000 to 400,000 distinct CDR3 sequences listed, around 6% were seen once. Time point here: patch test 2, 6 weeks after DPC sensitization. Treatment: therapeutic diphenylcyclopropenone sensitization with weekly scalp DPC. Sequencing was performed on whole blood, taken in connection with sensitization to the hapten diphenylcyclopropenone (DPC). The V call is TRBV6-5, the J call TRBJ1-5; TRBD1 is a possible D gene (6 bases). This sequence originates from a woman aged 18-35 years with alopecia areata. Some clones in this sample may be carry-over from other donors' samples. The CDR3 nucleotides read TGTGCCAGCAGGCACAGGGCAAATCAGCCCCAGCATTTT. Translated: CASRHRANQPQHF.